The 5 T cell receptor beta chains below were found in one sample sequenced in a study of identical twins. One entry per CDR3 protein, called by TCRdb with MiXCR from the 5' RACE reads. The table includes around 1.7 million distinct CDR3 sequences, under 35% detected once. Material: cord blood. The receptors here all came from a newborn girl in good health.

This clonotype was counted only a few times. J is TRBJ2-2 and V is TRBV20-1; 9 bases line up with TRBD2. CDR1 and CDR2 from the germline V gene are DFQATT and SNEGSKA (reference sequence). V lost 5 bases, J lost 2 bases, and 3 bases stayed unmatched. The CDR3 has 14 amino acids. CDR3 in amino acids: CSALSGGNTGELFF. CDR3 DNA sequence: TGCAGTGCTCTTAGCGGGGGAAACACCGGGGAGCTGTTTTTT.

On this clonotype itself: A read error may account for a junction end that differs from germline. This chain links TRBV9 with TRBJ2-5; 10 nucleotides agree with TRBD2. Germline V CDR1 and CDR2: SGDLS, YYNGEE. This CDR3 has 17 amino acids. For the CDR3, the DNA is TGTGCCAGCAGCCCAATGGCAGGACTAGCGGCGGAAGAGGCCCAGTACTTC. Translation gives CASSPMAGLAAEEAQYF.

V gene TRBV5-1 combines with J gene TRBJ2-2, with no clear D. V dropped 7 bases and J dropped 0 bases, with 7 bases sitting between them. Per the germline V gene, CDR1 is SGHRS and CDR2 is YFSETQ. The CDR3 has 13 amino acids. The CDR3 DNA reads TGCGCCAGCGCCGAGCCGAACACCGGGGAGCTGTTTTTT. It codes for CASAEPNTGELFF.

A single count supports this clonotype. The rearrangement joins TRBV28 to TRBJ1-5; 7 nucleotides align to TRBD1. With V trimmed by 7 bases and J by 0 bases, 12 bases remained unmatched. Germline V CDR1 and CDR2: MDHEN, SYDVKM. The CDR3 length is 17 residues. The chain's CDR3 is CASNLDPRQGSNQPQHF. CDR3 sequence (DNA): TGTGCCAGCAATTTGGACCCTCGACAGGGTAGCAATCAGCCCCAGCATTTT. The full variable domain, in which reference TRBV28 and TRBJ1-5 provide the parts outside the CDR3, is DVKVTQSSRYLVKRTGEKVFLECVQDMDHENMFWYRQDPGLGLRLIYFSYDVKMKEKGDIPEGYSVSREKKERFSLILESASTNQTSMYLCASNLDPRQGSNQPQHFGDGTRLSIL.

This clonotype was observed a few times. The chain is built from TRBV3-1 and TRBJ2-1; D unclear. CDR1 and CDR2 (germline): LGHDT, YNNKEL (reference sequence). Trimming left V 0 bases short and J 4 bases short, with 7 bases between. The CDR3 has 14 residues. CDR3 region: CASSQDTRYNEQFF. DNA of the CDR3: TGTGCCAGCAGCCAAGATACACGATACAATGAGCAGTTCTTC.